This T cell receptor (beta chain) emerged from a study of cytomegalovirus exposure and HLA in healthy donors. Germline lookup yields CDR1 MNHNS and CDR2 SASEGT. The CDR3 is made up of 13 amino acids. V was clipped by 8 bases and J by 1 base; unmatched bases: 3. Using immunoSEQ multiplex PCR, the repertoire was profiled, and TCRdb retains in-frame clones only, with some absent. The sample includes about 130,000 clones, approximately 82% of them seen just once. A remark on this clone: This same CDR3 is encoded by further DNA sequences in the sample.

Sequenced input: PBMCs. The V call is TRBV6-1, the J call TRBJ1-1; 8 bases map to TRBD1. The sequence was collected from a man younger than 45 in good health and CMV-seropositive. DNA for the CDR3: TGTGCCAGCTCCGGACAGGGGAACACTGAAGCTTTCTTT. This gives the protein CASSGQGNTEAFF.